A selection of T cell receptor beta chains follows, all from one sample in a study of T cell responses to AZD1222 COVID-19 vaccine. TCRdb's table, derived via immunoSEQ multiplex PCR, lists solely in-frame clones and lacks some. Found here are around 190,000 clones, 80% to 95% of them singletons; the top ten hold approximately 1.4%. This specimen consisted of peripheral blood, obtained on day 0 of AZD1222 vaccination. The source of these receptors is an adult in good health. Each CDR3 is given with its conserved first and last residue. Each record gives: V gene, clone size, J gene, D gene, CDR3 protein, CDR3 DNA. The D gene is left open where the match is weak. Expanded clones get a size class; other rows say once, few or many, or leave the size out.

TRBV4-2	-	TRBJ2-1	TRBD1	CASSRQGQHNEQFF	TGTGCCAGCAGCCGACAGGGCCAGCACAATGAGCAGTTCTTC
TRBV7-3	-	TRBJ2-1	TRBD2	CASSTGLAGGDEQFF	TGTGCCAGCAGCACGGGACTAGCGGGGGGAGATGAGCAGTTCTTC
TRBV7-2	once	TRBJ1-2	-	CAGRTGLNYGYTF	TGTGCCGGAAGAACAGGGTTAAACTATGGCTACACCTTC
TRBV5-8	-	TRBJ1-1	-	CASSLGVISAAFF	TGTGCCAGCAGCTTGGGGGTTATCTCCGCAGCTTTCTTT
TRBV18	-	TRBJ1-1	TRBD1	CASSPRQGLSSGNTEAFF	TGTGCCAGCTCGCCGAGACAGGGGTTATCGTCGGGGAACACTGAAGCTTTCTTT
TRBV19	-	TRBJ1-1	-	CASKTPPSNTEAFF	TGTGCCAGTAAGACTCCGCCTTCCAACACTGAAGCTTTCTTT
TRBV6-5	-	TRBJ1-4	TRBD1	CASSPPGQNNEKLFF	TGTGCCAGCAGCCCGCCGGGACAGAATAATGAAAAACTGTTTTTT
TRBV18	-	TRBJ1-5	-	CASSPRRDLMEPQHF	TGTGCCAGCTCACCACGTAGGGACTTGATGGAGCCCCAGCATTTT
TRBV19	few	TRBJ1-3	-	CASTVSVTSGNTIYF	TGTGCCAGTACTGTGTCGGTCACCTCTGGAAACACCATATATTTT
TRBV19	-	TRBJ1-3	-	CASKPPGNTIYF	TGTGCCAGTAAGCCACCAGGAAACACCATATATTTT